The source of this TCR beta chain is a study of blood T cell repertoires in COVID-19. About the study: T cells, B-cell-depleted T cells, or PBMCs provided the cDNA or gDNA that served as material.

The count of this clone is one. Trimming left V 1 base short and J 5 bases short, with 11 bases between. This CDR3 contains 14 residues. Germline CDR1 and CDR2: SGHDN and FVKESK. The method was immunoSEQ multiplex PCR; TCRdb's version includes in-frame clones alone and lacks a portion of them. The repertoire holds under 300,000 clones, with 70% to 90% as singletons. The sequenced sample consisted of peripheral blood. The clonotype was recovered from a man aged 25-45 years who had recovered from COVID-19. This chain connects TRBV14 to TRBJ1-1; no clear D gene. The DNA of the CDR3 is TGTGCCAGCAGCCAAGTGGGCCTCAGGACTGAAGCTTTCTTT. Its translation is CASSQVGLRTEAFF.